Detailed here is one T cell receptor beta chain. Assay: immunoSEQ multiplex PCR; the TCRdb copy retains only in-frame clones and omits some. Here the sample spans about 68,000 clones, 92% being singletons. These data belong to a study of T cell changes during pregnancy in multiple sclerosis. V was shortened by 3 bases and J by 4 bases, with 9 bases between the two germline ends. The germline CDR1 and CDR2 sequences are MGHRA and YSYEKL. This CDR3 comprises 14 residues. The gene calls are TRBV4-1 and TRBJ1-4; D remains ambiguous. Sequenced material: peripheral blood, taken in the second trimester of pregnancy. This sequence was found in a female donor in good health, enrolled as a control in a pregnancy study. Written as DNA, the CDR3 is TGCGCCAGCAGCCAGGGTGACAATAATGAAAAACTGTTTTTT. Translating gives CASSQGDNNEKLFF.